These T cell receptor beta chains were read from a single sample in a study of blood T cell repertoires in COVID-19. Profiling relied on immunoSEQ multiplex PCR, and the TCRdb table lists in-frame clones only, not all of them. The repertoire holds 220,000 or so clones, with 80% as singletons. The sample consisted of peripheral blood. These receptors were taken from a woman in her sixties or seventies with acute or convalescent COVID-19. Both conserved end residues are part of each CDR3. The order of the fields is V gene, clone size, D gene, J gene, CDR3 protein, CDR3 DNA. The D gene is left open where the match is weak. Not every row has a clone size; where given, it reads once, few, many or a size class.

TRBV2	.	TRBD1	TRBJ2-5	CASSETGGAEETQYF	TGTGCCAGCAGTGAAACAGGGGGCGCGGAGGAGACCCAGTACTTC
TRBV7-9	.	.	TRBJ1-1	CASSLETGYTEAFF	TGTGCCAGCAGCTTGGAAACAGGGTACACTGAAGCTTTCTTT
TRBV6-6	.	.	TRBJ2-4	CASSYPGELNIQYF	TGTGCCAGCAGTTATCCCGGGGAGCTAAACATTCAGTACTTC
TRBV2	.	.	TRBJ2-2	CASAASNTGELFF	TGTGCCAGTGCGGCCTCGAACACCGGGGAGCTGTTTTTT
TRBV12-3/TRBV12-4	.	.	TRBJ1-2	CASSPRQTQGYTF	TGTGCCAGCAGTCCCCGACAGACTCAAGGCTACACCTTC
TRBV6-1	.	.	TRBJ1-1	CASSEAGRVNTEAFF	TGTGCCAGCAGTGAAGCGGGCAGGGTTAACACTGAAGCTTTCTTT
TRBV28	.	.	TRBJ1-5	CASSRGGNQPQHF	TGTGCCAGCAGTCGAGGAGGCAATCAGCCCCAGCATTTT
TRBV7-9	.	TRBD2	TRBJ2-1	CASSPRLRTSVNEQFF	TGTGCCAGCAGCCCCAGATTAAGGACTAGCGTCAATGAGCAGTTCTTC
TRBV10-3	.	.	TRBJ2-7	CAISAALSYEQYF	TGTGCCATCAGTGCCGCACTCTCCTACGAGCAGTACTTC
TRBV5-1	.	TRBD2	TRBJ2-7	CASSLAGRVAGGDEQYF	TGCGCCAGCAGCTTGGCCGGTCGGGTAGCGGGAGGAGACGAGCAGTACTTC
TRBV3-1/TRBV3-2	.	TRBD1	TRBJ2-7	CASSQRGTEYEQYF	TGTGCCAGCAGCCAAAGGGGGACAGAATACGAGCAGTACTTC
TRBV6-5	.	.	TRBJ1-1	CASSYERGTEAFF	TGTGCCAGCAGTTACGAGAGAGGAACTGAAGCTTTCTTT
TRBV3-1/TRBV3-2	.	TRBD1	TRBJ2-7	CASSAGTGSLEQYF	TGTGCCAGCAGCGCCGGGACAGGGTCTCTCGAGCAGTACTTC
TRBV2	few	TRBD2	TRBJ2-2	CASSVGLAGEGGELFF	TGTGCCAGCAGCGTGGGACTAGCGGGAGAGGGCGGGGAGCTGTTTTTT
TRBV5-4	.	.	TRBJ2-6	CASSLTGANVLTF	TGTGCCAGCAGCTTGACAGGGGCCAACGTCCTGACTTTC
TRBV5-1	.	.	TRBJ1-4	CASKLEGAGEKLFF	TGCGCCAGCAAATTAGAAGGGGCTGGCGAAAAACTGTTTTTT
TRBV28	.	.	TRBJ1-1	CASSEGARTEAFF	TGTGCCAGCAGTGAAGGGGCGCGGACTGAAGCTTTCTTT
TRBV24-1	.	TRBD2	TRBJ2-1	CATSDASGRGFNEQFF	TGTGCCACCAGTGATGCGAGCGGGAGGGGTTTCAATGAGCAGTTCTTC
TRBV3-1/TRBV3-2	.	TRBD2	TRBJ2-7	CASSQVPAGAYEQYF	TGTGCCAGCAGCCAAGTCCCAGCGGGGGCCTACGAGCAGTACTTC
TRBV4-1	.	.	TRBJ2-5	CASSQEAGQGWTQYF	TGCGCCAGCAGCCAAGAGGCTGGGCAGGGGTGGACCCAGTACTTC
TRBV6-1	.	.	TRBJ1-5	CASSEGRNNQPQHF	TGTGCCAGCAGTGAAGGCAGAAACAATCAGCCCCAGCATTTT
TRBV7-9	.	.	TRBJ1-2	CASSLAAGGYGYTF	TGTGCCAGCAGCTTAGCAGCCGGGGGCTATGGCTACACCTTC
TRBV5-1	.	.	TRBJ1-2	CASSLVGGQNGYTF	TGCGCCAGCAGCTTGGTCGGGGGGCAGAATGGCTACACCTTC
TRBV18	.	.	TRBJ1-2	CASSPTAGGGDGYTF	TGTGCCAGCTCACCAACCGCGGGTGGTGGGGATGGCTACACCTTC
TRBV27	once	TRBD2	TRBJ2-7	CASSRRLAGVYEQYF	TGTGCCAGCAGTAGGAGACTAGCGGGAGTCTACGAGCAGTACTTC
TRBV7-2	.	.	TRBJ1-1	CASSLDNRGAFEAFF	TGTGCCAGCAGCTTAGATAATCGTGGGGCTTTTGAAGCTTTCTTT
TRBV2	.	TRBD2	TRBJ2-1	CASSGAGTIITEQFF	TGTGCCAGCAGTGGTGCCGGGACTATTATCACTGAGCAGTTCTTC
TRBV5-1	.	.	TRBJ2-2	CASSASGSGELFF	TGCGCCAGCAGCGCGTCAGGGTCCGGGGAGCTGTTTTTT
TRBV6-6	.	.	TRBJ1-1	CASSWISGQNTEAFF	TGTGCCAGCAGTTGGATTTCGGGACAGAACACTGAAGCTTTCTTT
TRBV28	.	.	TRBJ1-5	CASTSLRRGSNQPQHF	TGTGCCAGCACCTCGTTGAGGCGGGGTAGCAATCAGCCCCAGCATTTT
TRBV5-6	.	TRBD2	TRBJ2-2	CASSIGTSGRRMAGELFF	TGTGCCAGCAGCATCGGGACTAGCGGGAGGAGGATGGCCGGGGAGCTGTTTTTT
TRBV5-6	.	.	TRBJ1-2	CASSPDSDYGYTF	TGTGCCAGCAGCCCGGACAGTGACTATGGCTACACCTTC
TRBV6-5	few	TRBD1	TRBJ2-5	CASGGQGETQYF	TGTGCCAGCGGAGGACAGGGGGAGACCCAGTACTTC
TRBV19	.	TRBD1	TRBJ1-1	CASSIGPGQGVLEAFF	TGTGCCAGTAGTATTGGTCCGGGACAGGGAGTACTTGAAGCTTTCTTT
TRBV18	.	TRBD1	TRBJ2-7	CASSPTRQGDYEQYF	TGTGCCAGCTCACCAACCAGGCAGGGGGACTACGAGCAGTACTTC
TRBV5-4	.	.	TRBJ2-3	CASSADGSSTDTQYF	TGTGCCAGCAGCGCCGATGGCTCCAGCACAGATACGCAGTATTTT
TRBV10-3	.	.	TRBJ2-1	CAISAPGGPRDEQFF	TGTGCCATCAGTGCCCCCGGGGGGCCCAGGGATGAGCAGTTCTTC
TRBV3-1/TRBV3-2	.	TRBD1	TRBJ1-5	CASSPGTGGFNQPQHF	TGTGCCAGCAGCCCTGGGACAGGGGGTTTCAATCAGCCCCAGCATTTT
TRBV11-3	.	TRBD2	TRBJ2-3	CASSKGLSSDTQYF	TGTGCCAGCAGCAAGGGACTATCCTCGGATACGCAGTATTTT
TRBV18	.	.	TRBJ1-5	CASSPGREAGQPQHF	TGTGCCAGCTCACCAGGCAGGGAGGCGGGCCAGCCCCAGCATTTT
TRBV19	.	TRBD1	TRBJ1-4	CASSPRQGDEKLFF	TGTGCCAGTAGTCCCCGACAGGGTGACGAAAAACTGTTTTTT
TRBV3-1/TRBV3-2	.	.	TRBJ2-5	CASNRGRGETQYF	TGTGCCAGCAACCGAGGGCGCGGGGAGACCCAGTACTTC
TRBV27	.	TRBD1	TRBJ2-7	CASSSGQGASEQYF	TGTGCCAGCAGTTCGGGACAGGGGGCCTCCGAGCAGTACTTC
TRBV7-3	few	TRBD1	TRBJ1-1	CASSSDHRGNTEAFF	TGTGCCAGCAGCTCCGACCACAGGGGGAACACTGAAGCTTTCTTT
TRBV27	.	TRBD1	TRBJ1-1	CASSWDSNTEAFF	TGTGCCAGCAGTTGGGACAGTAACACTGAAGCTTTCTTT
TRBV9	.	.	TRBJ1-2	CASSAQGALNYGYTF	TGTGCCAGCAGCGCTCAGGGTGCCCTCAACTATGGCTACACCTTC
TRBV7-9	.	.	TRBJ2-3	CASSLGTSTDTQYF	TGTGCCAGCAGCTTAGGAACAAGCACAGATACGCAGTATTTT
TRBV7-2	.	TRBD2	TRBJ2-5	CASSPGGVGETQYF	TGTGCCAGCAGCCCGGGGGGGGTCGGCGAGACCCAGTACTTC
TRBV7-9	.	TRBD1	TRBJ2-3	CASSLDRGTDTQYF	TGTGCCAGCAGCTTAGACAGGGGGACAGATACGCAGTATTTT
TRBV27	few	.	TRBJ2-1	CASSLSKGPGGEQFF	TGTGCCAGCAGTTTATCGAAGGGGCCCGGGGGTGAGCAGTTCTTC
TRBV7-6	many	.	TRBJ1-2	CASSPQDSYGYTF	TGTGCCAGCAGCCCCCAGGATTCCTATGGCTACACCTTC
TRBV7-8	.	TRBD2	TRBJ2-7	CASSRFGTTSYEQYF	TGTGCCAGCAGCCGCTTTGGGACTACATCCTACGAGCAGTACTTC
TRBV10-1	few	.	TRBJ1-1	CASSEATVNTEAFF	TGCGCCAGCAGTGAGGCTACCGTGAACACTGAAGCTTTCTTT